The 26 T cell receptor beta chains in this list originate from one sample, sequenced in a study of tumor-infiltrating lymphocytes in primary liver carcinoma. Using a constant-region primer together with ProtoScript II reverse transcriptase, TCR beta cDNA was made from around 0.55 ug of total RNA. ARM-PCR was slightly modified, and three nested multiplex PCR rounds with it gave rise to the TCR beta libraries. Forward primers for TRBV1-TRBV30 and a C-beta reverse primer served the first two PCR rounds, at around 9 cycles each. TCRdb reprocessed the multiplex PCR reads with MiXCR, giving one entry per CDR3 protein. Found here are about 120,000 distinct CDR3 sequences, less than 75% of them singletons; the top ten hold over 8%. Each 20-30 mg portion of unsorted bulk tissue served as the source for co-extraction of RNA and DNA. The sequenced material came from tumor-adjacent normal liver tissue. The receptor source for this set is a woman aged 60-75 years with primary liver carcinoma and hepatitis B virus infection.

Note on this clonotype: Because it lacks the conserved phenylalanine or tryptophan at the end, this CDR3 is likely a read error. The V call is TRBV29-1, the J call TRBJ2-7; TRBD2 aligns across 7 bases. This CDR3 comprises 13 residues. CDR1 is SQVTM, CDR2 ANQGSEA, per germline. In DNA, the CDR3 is TGCAGCTTACCTGGGGGGGTCAGCTACGAACAGTACCTC. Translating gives CSLPGGVSYEQYL.

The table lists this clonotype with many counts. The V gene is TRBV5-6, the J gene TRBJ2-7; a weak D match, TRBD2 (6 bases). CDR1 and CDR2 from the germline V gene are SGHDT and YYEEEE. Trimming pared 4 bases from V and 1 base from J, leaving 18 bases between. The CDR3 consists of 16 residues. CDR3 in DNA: TGTGCCAGCAGCCACATTAGCGGCCCTGGGTCCTACGAGCAGTACTTC. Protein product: CASSHISGPGSYEQYF.

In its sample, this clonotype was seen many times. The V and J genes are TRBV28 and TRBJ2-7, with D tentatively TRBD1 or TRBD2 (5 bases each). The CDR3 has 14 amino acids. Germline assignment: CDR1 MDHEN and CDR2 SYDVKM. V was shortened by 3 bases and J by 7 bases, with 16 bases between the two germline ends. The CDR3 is CASSFIGDRREQYF. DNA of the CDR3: TGTGCCAGCAGTTTTATCGGGGACCGCAGGGAGCAGTACTTC.

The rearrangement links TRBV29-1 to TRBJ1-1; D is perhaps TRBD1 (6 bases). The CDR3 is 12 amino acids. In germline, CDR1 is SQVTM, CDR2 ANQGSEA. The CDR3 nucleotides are TGCAGTGTACTGGGGGCTCTCACTGAAGCTTTCTTT. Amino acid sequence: CSVLGALTEAFF.

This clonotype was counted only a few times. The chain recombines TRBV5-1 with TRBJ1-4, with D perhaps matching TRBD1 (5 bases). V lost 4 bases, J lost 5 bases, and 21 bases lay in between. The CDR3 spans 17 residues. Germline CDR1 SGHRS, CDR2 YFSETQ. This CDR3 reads CASSLQSGGGPNEKLFF. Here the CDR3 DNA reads TGCGCCAGCAGCCTCCAAAGCGGCGGGGGACCGAATGAAAAACTGTTTTTT.

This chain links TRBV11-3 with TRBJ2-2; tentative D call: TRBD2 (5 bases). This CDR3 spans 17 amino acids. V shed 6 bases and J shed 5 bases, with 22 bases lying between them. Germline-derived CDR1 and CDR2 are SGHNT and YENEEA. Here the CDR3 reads CASRLGRLVGNTGELFF. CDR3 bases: TGTGCCAGCAGACTAGGCAGGCTAGTGGGAAATACCGGGGAGCTGTTTTTT.

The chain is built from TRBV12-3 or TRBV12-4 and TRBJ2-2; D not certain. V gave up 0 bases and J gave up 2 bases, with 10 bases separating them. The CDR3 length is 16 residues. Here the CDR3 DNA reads TGTGCCAGCAGTTTAGCGGGCAGGATAAACACCGGGGAGCTGTTTTTT. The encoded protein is CASSLAGRINTGELFF.

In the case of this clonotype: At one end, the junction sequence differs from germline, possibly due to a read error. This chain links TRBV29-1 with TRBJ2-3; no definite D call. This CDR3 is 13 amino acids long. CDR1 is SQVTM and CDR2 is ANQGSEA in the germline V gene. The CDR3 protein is CSFLTGSTDTQYF. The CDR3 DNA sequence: TGCAGCTTTTTAACGGGTTCCACAGATACGCAGTATTTC.

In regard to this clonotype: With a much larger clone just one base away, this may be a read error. CDR3 loop: CASSLFLGQTSSCEQYF. The CDR3 nucleotides are TGTGCCAGCAGCTTATTTTTGGGACAGACGAGCTCCTGCGAGCAGTACTTC. V is TRBV21-1 and J is TRBJ2-7; the D call of TRBD1 is as the table states it, not checked on the DNA. TRBV21-1 is reported as a pseudogene. The CDR3 has 17 amino acids.

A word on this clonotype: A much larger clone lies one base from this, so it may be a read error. This CDR3 is CASSLNRVTYGYTF. CDR3 coding DNA: TGTGCCAGCAGCTTGAACAGGGTTACCTATGGCTACACCTTC. The V gene is TRBV5-4, the J gene TRBJ1-2, with D possibly being TRBD1 (6 bases). V lost 1 base and J lost 4, with 11 bases in between. In germline, CDR1 is SGHNT, CDR2 YYREEE (reference sequence). The CDR3 contains 14 residues. The whole variable domain, remainder taken from reference TRBV5-4 and TRBJ1-2, is ETGVTQSPTHLIKTRGQQVTLRCSSQSGHNTVSWYQQALGQGPQFIFQYYREEENGRGNFPPRFSGLQFPNYSSELNVNALELDDSALYLCASSLNRVTYGYTFGSGTRLTVV.

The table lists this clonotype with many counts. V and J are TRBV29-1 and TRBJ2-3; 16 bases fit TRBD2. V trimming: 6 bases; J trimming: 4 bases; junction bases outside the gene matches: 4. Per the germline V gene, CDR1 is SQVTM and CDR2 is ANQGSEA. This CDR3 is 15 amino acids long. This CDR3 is CSVAGLAGGPDTQYF. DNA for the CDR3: TGCAGCGTAGCGGGACTAGCGGGAGGGCCAGATACGCAGTATTTT.

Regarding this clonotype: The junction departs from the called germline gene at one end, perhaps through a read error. DNA of the CDR3: TGTGCCATCAGTACCGGACAGCCCAGTTCCTACGAGCAGTACTTC. This translates into CAISTGQPSSYEQYF. The chain recombines TRBV6-2 or TRBV6-3 with TRBJ2-7; D is perhaps TRBD1 (6 bases). The CDR3 is 15 amino acids. The germline CDR1 and CDR2 sequences are MNHEY and SVGEGT.

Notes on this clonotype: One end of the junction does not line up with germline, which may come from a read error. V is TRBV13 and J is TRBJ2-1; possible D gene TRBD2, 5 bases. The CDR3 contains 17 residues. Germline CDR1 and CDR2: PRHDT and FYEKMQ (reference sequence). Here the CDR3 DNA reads TGTGCCAGCAGCCCCCTGGGGTCGAGCGGTCCCTATAATGAGCAGTCCTTC. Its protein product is CASSPLGSSGPYNEQSF.

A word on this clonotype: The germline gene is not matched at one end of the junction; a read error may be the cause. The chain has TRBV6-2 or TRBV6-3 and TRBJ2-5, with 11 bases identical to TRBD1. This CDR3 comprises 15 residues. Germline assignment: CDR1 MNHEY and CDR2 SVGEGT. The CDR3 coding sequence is TGTGCCAACAGTTACTCGGGACAGGGGGTAGGGACCCAGTACTTC. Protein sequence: CANSYSGQGVGTQYF.

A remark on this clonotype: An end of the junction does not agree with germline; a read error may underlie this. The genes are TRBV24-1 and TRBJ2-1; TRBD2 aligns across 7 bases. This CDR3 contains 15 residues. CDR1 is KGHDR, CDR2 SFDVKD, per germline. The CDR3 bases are TGTGCCACCAGTGATCCTAGCGGACGGAGCAATGAGCGGTTCTTC. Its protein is CATSDPSGRSNERFF.

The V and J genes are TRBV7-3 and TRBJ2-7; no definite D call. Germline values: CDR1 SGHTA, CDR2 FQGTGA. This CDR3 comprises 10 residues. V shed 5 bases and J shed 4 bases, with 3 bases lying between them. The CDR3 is CASSLYEQYF. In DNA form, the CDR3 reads TGTGCCAGCAGCCTTTACGAGCAGTACTTC.

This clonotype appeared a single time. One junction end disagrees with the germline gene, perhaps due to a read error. CDR3 region: CSVLTGCTDMQYF. DNA of the CDR3: TGCAGCGTTTTAACGGGTTGCACAGATATGCAGTATTTT. The chain uses TRBV29-1 and TRBJ2-3; D gene uncertain. This CDR3 spans 13 amino acids. In germline, CDR1 is SQVTM, CDR2 ANQGSEA.

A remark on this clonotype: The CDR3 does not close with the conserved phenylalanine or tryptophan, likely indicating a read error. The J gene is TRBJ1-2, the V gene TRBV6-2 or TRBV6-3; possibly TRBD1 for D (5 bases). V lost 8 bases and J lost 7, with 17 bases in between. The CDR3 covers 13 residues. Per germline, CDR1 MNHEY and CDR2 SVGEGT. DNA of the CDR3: TGTGCCAGCGACAGAGGAACTACCACTGGCTACACCCTC. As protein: CASDRGTTTGYTL.

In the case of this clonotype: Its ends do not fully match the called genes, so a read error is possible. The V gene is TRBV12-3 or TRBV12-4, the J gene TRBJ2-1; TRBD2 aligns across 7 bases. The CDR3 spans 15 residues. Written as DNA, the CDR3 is TGTGCCAGCAGTTCCCGGGCGGGAGCTCACAATGAGCACTTCTTC. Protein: CASSSRAGAHNEHFF.

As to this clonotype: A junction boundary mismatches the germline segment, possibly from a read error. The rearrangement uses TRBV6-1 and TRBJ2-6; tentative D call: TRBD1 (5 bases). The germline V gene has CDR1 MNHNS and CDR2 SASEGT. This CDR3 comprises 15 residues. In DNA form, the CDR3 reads TGTGCCAGCAGCATAATGCGAACTGGGGCCAACGTCCTGACATTC. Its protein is CASSIMRTGANVLTF.

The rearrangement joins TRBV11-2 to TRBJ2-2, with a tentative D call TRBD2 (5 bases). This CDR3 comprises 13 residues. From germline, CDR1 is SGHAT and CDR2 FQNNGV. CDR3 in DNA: TGTACCGGCAACTTAGATAGGACTGGGGAGCTGTTTTTT. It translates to CTGNLDRTGELFF.

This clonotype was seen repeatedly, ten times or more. The CDR3 sequence: CASSEGGSGRAHEQYF. The DNA of the CDR3 is TGTGCCAGCAGTGAAGGGGGTAGCGGGAGGGCCCACGAGCAGTACTTC. The chain combines TRBV6-1 with TRBJ2-7; TRBD2 aligns across 11 bases. The CDR3 extends over 16 amino acids. CDR1 and CDR2 from the germline V gene are MNHNS and SASEGT. Germline trimming cut 1 base from V and 5 bases from J; bases unmatched to any gene: 7.

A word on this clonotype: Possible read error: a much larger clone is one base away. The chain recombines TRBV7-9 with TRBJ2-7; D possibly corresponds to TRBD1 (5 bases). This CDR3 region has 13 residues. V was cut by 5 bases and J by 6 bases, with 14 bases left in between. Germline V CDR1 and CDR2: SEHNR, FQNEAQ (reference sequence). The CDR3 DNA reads TGTGCCAGCAGCGCGGCAGGGAACTGCGAGCAGTACTTC. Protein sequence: CASSAAGNCEQYF.

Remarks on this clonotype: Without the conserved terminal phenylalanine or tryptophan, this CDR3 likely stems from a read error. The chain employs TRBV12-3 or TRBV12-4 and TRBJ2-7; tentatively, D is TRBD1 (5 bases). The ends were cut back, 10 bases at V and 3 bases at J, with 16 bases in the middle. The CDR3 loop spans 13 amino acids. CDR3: CATTMQGYYEQYS. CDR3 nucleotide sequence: TGTGCCACCACCATGCAGGGCTACTACGAGCAGTACTCC.

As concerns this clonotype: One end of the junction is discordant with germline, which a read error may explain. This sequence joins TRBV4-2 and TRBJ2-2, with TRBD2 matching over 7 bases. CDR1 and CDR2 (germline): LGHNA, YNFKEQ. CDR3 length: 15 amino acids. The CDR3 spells CASTLGSGNTGELVF. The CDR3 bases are TGTGCCAGCACCCTGGGAAGCGGGAACACCGGGGAGCTGGTTTTT.

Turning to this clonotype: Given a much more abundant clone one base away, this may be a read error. Here the CDR3 DNA reads TGTGCCAGCAACAAGGGGCTTACCGGCGGGGAGCTGTTTTTT. It translates to CASNKGLTGGELFF. V usage is TRBV21-1 and J usage is TRBJ2-2. TRBV21-1 is classified as a pseudogene. The CDR3 covers 14 residues.